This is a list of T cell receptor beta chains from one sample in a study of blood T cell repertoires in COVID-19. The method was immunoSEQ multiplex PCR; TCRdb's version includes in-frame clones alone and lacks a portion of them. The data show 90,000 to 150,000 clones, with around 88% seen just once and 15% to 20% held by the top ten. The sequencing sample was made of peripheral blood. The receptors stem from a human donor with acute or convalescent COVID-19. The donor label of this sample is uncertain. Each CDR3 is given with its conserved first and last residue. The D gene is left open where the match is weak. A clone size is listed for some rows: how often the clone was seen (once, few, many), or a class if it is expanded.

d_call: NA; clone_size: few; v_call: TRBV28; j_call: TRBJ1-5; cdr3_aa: CASSSLPSGQPQHF
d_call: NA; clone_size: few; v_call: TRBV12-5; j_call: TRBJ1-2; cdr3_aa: CASGLVSGYGYTF
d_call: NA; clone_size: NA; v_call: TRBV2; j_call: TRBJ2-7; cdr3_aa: CASSDWRQGFRQYF
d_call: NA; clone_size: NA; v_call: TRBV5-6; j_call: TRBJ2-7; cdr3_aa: CASSFWALGAYEQYF
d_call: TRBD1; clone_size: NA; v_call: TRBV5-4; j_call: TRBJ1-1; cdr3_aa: CASSSPPGAGGTRYTEAFF
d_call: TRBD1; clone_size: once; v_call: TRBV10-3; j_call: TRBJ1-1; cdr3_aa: CATGTGDTEAFF
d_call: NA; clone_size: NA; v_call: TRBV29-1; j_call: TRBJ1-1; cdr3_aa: CSVREGVAFF
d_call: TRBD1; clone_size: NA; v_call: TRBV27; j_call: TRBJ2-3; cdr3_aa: CASRGWTGTDTQYF
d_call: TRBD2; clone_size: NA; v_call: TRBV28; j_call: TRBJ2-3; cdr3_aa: CASTPFLGTSGRSTDTQYF
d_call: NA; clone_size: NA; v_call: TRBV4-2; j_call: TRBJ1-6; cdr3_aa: CASSQVFSRYNSPLHF
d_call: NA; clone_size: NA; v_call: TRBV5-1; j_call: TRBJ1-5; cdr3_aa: CASSSHGDSNQPQHF
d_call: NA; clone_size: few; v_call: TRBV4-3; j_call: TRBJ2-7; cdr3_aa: CASNREIGSYEQYF
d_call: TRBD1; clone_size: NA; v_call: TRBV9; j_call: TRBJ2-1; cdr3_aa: CASSEGQGYNEQFF
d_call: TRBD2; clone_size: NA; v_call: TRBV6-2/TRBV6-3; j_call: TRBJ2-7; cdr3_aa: CASSYDGGGYEQYF
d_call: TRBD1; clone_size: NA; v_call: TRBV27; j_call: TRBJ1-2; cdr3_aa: CASSYKFRDREGYTF
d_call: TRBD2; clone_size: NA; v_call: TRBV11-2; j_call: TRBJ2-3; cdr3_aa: CASSLGTSYRDTQYF
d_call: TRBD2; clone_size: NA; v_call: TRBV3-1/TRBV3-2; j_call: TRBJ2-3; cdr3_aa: CASSQSLAGYTQYF
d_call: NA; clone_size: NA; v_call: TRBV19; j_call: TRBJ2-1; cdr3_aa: CATAGSSYNEQFF
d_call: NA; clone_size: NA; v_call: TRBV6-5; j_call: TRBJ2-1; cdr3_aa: CASTTESGPYNEQFF
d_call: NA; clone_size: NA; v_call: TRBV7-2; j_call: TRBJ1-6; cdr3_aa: CASSIRGSWGFDNSPLHF
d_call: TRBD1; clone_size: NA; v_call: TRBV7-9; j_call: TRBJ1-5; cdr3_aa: CASSATGGNQPQHF
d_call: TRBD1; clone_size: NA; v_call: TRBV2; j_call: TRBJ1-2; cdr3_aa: CASLMLEWDRGAATYGYTF
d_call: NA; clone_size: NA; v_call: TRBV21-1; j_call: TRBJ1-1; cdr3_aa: CASKQENTEAFF
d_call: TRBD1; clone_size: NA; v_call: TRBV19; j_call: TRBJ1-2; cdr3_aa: CASSWDRSRSYTF
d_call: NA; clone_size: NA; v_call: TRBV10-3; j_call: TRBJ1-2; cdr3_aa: CAISSTGNYGYTF
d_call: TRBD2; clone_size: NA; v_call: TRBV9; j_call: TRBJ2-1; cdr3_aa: CASSVRLAGYNEQFF
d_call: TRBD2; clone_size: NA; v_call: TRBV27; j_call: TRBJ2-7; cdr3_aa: CASSFTAGGIYEQYF
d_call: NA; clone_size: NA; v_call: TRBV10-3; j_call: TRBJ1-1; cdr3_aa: CATRPSGENTEAFF
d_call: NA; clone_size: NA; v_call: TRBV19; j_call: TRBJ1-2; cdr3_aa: CASSMETDLNYGYTF
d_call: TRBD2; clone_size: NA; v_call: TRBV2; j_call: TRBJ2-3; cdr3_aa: CASSRHQRLAGSTGDTQYF
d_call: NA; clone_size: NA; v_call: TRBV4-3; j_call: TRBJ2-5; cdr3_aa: CASSQLQGGQETQYF
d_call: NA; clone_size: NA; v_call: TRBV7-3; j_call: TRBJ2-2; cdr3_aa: CASSLDPGTAYTGELFF
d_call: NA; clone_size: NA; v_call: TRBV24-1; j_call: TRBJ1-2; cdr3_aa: CATSDKTHNYGYTF
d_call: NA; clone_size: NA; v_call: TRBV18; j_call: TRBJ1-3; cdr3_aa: CASSVEAGNTIYF
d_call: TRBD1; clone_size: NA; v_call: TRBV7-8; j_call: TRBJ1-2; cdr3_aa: CASSSKTGIGGYTF
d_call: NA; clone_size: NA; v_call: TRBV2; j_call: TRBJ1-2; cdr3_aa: CASSDSSWYYGYTF
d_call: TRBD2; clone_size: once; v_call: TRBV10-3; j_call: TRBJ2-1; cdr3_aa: CAISGTSGRAYNEQFF
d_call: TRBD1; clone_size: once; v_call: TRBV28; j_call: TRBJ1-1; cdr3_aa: CASTVWDRGPEAFF
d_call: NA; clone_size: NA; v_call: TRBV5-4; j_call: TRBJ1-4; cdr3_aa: CASSLPDSPEKLFF